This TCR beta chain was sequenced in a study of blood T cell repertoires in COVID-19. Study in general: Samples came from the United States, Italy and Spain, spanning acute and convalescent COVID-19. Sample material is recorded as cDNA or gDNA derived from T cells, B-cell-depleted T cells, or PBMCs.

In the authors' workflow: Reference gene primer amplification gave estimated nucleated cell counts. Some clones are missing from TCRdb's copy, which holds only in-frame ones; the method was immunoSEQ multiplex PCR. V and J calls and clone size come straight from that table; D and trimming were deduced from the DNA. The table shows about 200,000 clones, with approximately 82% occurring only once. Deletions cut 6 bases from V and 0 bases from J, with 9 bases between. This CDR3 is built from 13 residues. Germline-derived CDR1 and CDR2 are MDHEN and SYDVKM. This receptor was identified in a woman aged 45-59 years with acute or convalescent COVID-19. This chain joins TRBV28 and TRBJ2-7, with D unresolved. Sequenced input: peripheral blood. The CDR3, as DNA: TGTGCCAGCAGCGCGCCGAGCTCCTACGAGCAGTACTTC. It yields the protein CASSAPSSYEQYF.